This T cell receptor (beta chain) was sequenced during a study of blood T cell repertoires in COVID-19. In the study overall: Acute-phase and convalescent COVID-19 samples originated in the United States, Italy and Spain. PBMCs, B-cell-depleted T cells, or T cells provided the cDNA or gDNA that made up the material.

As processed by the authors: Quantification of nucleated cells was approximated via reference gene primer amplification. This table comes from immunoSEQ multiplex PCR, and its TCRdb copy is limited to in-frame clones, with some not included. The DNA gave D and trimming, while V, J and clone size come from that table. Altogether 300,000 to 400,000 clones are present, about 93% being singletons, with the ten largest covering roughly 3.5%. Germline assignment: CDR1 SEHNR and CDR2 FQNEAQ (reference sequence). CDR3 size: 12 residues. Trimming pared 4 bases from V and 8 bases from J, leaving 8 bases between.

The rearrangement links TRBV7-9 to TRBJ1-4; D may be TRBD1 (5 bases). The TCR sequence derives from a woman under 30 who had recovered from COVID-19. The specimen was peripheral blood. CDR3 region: CASSWGDEKLFF. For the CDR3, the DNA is TGTGCCAGCAGCTGGGGGGACGAAAAACTGTTTTTT.